A selection of T cell receptor beta chains follows, all from one sample in a study of shared clonotypes between healthy human individuals. Assay used: immunoSEQ multiplex PCR; TCRdb lists only in-frame clones, some missing. The repertoire holds hundreds of thousands of clones, with roughly nine tenths as singletons. Material for sequencing was naive CD8+ T cells sorted from blood. The receptors were sampled from a man aged 25-45 years in good health. CDR3s include the opening cysteine and the closing phenylalanine or tryptophan. The D gene is left open where the match is weak. Size tells how often a clone was seen (once, few, many) or the class of an expanded clone, and some rows leave it out.

clone_size,cdr3_length,v_call,j_call,d_call,cdr3_nt,cdr3_aa
once,15,TRBV2,TRBJ2-1,TRBD2,TGTGCCAGCAGGTCTAGCGGGAGAGCCTACAATGAGCAGTTCTTC,CASRSSGRAYNEQFF
.,13,TRBV19,TRBJ2-1,TRBD2,TGTGCCAGTAGATTAGCGGGACTCAATGAGCAGTTCTTC,CASRLAGLNEQFF
.,15,TRBV7-3,TRBJ2-1,TRBD2,TGTGCCAGCAGCTTAGGTAGCGGGAGTGGGAATGAGCAGTTCTTC,CASSLGSGSGNEQFF
.,15,TRBV23-1,TRBJ2-1,.,TGCGCCAGCAGTCAATTAGGAGCGGCAGACAATGAGCAGTTCTTC,CASSQLGAADNEQFF
.,13,TRBV9,TRBJ2-3,.,TGTGCCAGCAGCGTCGGCGGGGGCGATACGCAGTATTTT,CASSVGGGDTQYF
.,14,TRBV2,TRBJ2-7,TRBD1,TGTGCCAGCAGTACAGGGGATGGGCCCTACGAGCAGTACTTC,CASSTGDGPYEQYF
.,14,TRBV28,TRBJ2-2,.,TGTGCCAGCACCGGACAGTTTTACACCGGGGAGCTGTTTTTT,CASTGQFYTGELFF
.,14,TRBV5-1,TRBJ2-7,.,TGCGCCAGCAGCTTGGAGGGCAAGAACTACGAGCAGTACTTC,CASSLEGKNYEQYF
.,15,TRBV19,TRBJ2-1,.,TGTGCCAGTAGTATCGGGACTCTAGGAATCGATGAGCAGTTCTTC,CASSIGTLGIDEQFF
.,14,TRBV29-1,TRBJ2-2,.,TGCAGCGTTGGTGGGGCGCGAGGCACCGGGGAGCTGTTTTTT,CSVGGARGTGELFF
.,15,TRBV28,TRBJ2-7,TRBD1,TGTGCCAGCACGGGACCGGGACAGGTCACCTACGAGCAGTACTTC,CASTGPGQVTYEQYF
.,14,TRBV9,TRBJ2-1,TRBD1,TGTGCCAGCAGCGACAAGACAGGGAAAGATGAGCAGTTCTTC,CASSDKTGKDEQFF
.,15,TRBV7-9,TRBJ1-4,.,TGTGCCAGCAGCTACTCGGCCGGGGCGGGTGAAAAACTGTTTTTT,CASSYSAGAGEKLFF
once,16,TRBV7-9,TRBJ2-7,TRBD2,TGTGCCAGCAGCTCACGCGTAGCGGGATCTCGCTACGAGCAGTACTTC,CASSSRVAGSRYEQYF
.,14,TRBV5-4,TRBJ1-3,.,TGTGCCAGCAGGGCCGGCACCTCTGGAAACACCATATATTTT,CASRAGTSGNTIYF
.,13,TRBV13,TRBJ2-3,.,TGTGCCAGCGGGGGCGGAAGCACAGATACGCAGTATTTT,CASGGGSTDTQYF
.,17,TRBV2,TRBJ2-2,.,TGTGCCAGCAGTACAATAAGGACAGCAGCGAACACCGGGGAGCTGTTTTTT,CASSTIRTAANTGELFF
once,16,TRBV11-2,TRBJ2-1,TRBD2,TGTGCCAGCAGCTTATTAGTGGGAGGGTCCTACAATGAGCAGTTCTTC,CASSLLVGGSYNEQFF
.,15,TRBV2,TRBJ2-1,TRBD2,TGTGCCAGCAGGAGCACTAGCGGGAGCTACAATGAGCAGTTCTTC,CASRSTSGSYNEQFF
once,14,TRBV7-9,TRBJ1-1,TRBD1,TGTGCCAGCCAGGACAGGAAGGTGAACACTGAAGCTTTCTTT,CASQDRKVNTEAFF
.,14,TRBV5-6,TRBJ2-1,TRBD2,TGTGCCAGCAGCTTGGGTTCTAGCGGGGGTGAGCAGTTCTTC,CASSLGSSGGEQFF
.,14,TRBV27,TRBJ1-4,TRBD1,TGTGCCAGCAGCCTACAGGGGTCAGATGAAAAACTGTTTTTT,CASSLQGSDEKLFF